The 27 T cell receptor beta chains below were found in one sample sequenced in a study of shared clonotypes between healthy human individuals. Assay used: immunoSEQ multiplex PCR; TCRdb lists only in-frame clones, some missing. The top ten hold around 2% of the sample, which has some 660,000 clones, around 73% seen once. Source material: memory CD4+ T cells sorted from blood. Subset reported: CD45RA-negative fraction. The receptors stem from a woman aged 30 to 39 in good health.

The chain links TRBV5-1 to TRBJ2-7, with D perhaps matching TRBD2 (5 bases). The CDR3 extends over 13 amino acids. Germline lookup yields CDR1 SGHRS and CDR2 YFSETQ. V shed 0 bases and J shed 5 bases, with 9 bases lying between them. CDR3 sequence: CASSLGVANEQYF. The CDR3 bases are TGCGCCAGCAGCTTGGGGGTAGCGAACGAGCAGTACTTC.

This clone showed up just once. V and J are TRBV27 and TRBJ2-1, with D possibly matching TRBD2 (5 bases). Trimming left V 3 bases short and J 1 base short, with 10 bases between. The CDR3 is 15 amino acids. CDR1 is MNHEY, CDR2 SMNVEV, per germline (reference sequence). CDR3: CASSFGRVSYNEQFF. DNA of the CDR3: TGTGCCAGCAGTTTCGGGCGGGTTTCCTACAATGAGCAGTTCTTC.

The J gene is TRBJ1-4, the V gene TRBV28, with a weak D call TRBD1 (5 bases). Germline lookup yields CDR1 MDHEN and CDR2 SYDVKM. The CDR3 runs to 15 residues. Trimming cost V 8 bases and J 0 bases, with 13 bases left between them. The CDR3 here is CASCWAGATNEKLFF. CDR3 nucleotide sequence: TGTGCCAGCTGCTGGGCGGGGGCAACTAATGAAAAACTGTTTTTT.

The CDR3 loop reads CASSQTPGLDLYEQYF. CDR3 sequence (DNA): TGCGCCAGCAGCCAAACCCCGGGACTAGATCTCTACGAGCAGTACTTC. The V call is TRBV4-1, the J call TRBJ2-7, with 8 nucleotides matching TRBD2. Trimming at V came to 2 bases and at J to 3 bases, leaving 9 bases not matched to a gene. The CDR3 is made up of 16 amino acids. Germline V lookup: CDR1 MGHRA, CDR2 YSYEKL.

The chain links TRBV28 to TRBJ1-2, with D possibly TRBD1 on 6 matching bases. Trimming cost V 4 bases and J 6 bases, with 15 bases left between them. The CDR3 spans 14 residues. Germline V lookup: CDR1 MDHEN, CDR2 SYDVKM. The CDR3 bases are TGTGCCAGCAGTTCGTCCGGGGGGCGTGATGGCTACACCTTC. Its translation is CASSSSGGRDGYTF.

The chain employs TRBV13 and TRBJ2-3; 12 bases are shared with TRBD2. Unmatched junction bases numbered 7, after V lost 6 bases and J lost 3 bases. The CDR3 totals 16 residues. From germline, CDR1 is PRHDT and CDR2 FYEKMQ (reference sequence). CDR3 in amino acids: CASSLLTSGSTDTQYF. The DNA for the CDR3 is TGTGCCAGCAGTTTGTTGACTAGCGGGAGTACAGATACGCAGTATTTT.

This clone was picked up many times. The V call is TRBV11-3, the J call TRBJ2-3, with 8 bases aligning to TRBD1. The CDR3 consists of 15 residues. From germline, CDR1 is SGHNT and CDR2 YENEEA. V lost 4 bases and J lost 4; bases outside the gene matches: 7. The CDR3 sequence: CASSSGTGKADTQYF. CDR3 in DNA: TGTGCCAGCAGCTCTGGGACAGGCAAGGCAGATACGCAGTATTTT. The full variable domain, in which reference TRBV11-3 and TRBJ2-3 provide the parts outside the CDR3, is EAGVVQSPRYKIIEKKQPVAFWCNPISGHNTLYWYLQNLGQGPELLIRYENEEAVDDSQLPKDRFSAERLKGVDSTLKIQPAELGDSAVYLCASSSGTGKADTQYFGPGTRLTVL.

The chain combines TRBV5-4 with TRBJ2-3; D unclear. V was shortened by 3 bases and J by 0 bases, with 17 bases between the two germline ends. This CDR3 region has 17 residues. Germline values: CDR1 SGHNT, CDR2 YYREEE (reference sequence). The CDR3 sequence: CASSSKSSKASTDTQYF. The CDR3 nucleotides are TGTGCCAGCAGCTCGAAATCTAGTAAGGCTAGCACAGATACGCAGTATTTT.

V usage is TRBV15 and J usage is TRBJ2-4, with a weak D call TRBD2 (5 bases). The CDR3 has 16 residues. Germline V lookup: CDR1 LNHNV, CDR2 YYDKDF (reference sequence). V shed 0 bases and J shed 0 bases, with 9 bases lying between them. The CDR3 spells CATSRDDGIAKNIQYF. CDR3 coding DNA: TGTGCCACCAGCAGAGATGACGGGATAGCCAAAAACATTCAGTACTTC.

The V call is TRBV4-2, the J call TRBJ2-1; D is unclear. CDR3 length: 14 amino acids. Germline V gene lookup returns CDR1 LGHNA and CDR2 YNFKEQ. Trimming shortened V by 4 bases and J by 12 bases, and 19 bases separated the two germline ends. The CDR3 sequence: CASSRALLSHGQFF. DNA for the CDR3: TGTGCCAGCAGCCGAGCCTTATTGTCCCACGGGCAGTTCTTC.

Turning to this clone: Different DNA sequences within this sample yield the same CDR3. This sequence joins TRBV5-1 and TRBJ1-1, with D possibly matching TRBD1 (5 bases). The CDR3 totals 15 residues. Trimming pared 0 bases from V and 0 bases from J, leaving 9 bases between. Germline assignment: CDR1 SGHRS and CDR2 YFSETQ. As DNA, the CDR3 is TGCGCCAGCAGCTTGGGACAGCGCATGAACACTGAAGCTTTCTTT. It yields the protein CASSLGQRMNTEAFF.

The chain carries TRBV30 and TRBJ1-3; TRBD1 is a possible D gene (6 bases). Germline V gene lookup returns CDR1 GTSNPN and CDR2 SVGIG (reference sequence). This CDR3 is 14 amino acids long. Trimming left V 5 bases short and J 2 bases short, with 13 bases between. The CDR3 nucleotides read TGTGCCTGGTGTCGGGCAGGGGCTGGAAACACCATATATTTT. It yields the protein CAWCRAGAGNTIYF.

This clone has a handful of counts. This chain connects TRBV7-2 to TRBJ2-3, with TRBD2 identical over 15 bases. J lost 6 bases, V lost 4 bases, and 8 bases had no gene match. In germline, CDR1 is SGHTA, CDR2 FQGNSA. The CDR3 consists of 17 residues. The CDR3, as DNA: TGTGCCAGCAGCTATCAGGGGACTAGCGGGAGGAGGGATACGCAGTATTTT. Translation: CASSYQGTSGRRDTQYF.

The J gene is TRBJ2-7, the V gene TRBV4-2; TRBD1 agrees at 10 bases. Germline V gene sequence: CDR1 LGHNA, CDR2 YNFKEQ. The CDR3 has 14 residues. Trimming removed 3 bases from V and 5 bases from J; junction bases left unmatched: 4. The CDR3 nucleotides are TGTGCCAGCAGCCAGGGACAGGGGTTCCACGAGCAGTACTTC. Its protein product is CASSQGQGFHEQYF.

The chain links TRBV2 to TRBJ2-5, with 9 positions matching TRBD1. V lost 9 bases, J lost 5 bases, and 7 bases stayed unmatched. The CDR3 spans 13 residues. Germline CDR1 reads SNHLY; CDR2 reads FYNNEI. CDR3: CASKGQGQETQYF. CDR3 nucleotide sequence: TGTGCCAGTAAGGGACAGGGCCAGGAGACCCAGTACTTC.

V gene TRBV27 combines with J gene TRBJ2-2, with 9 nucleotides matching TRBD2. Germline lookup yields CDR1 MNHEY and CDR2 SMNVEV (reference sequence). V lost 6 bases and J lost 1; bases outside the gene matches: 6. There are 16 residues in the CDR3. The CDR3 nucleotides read TGTGCCAGCAGCAAAGGACTAGCGTGGAACACCGGGGAGCTGTTTTTT. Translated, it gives CASSKGLAWNTGELFF.

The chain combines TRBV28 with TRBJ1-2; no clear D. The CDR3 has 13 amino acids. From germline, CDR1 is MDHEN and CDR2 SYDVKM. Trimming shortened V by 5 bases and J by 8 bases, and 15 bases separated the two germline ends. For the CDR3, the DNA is TGTGCCAGCAGTCCCCCCTCCGAAAGGGGCTACACCTTC. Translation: CASSPPSERGYTF.

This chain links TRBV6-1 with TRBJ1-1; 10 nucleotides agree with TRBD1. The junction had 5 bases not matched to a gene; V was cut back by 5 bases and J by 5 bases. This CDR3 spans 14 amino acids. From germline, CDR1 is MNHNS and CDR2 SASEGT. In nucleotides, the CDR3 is TGTGCCAGCAGTCTGGACAGGGGGGGAACTGAAGCTTTCTTT. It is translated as CASSLDRGGTEAFF.

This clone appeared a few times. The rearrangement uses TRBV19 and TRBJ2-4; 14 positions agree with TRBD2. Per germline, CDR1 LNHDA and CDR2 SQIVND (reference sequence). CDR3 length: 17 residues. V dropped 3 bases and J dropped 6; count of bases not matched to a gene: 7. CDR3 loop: CASSMKGTSGSLNIQYF. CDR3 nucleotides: TGTGCCAGTAGTATGAAGGGGACTAGCGGGAGTTTAAACATTCAGTACTTC.

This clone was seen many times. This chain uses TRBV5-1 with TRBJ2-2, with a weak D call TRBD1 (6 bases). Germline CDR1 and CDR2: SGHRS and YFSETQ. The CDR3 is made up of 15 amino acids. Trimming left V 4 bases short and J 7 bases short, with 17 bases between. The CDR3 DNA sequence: TGCGCCAGCAGCCGGGACACAAGGGCCGACGGGGAGCTGTTTTTT. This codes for CASSRDTRADGELFF.

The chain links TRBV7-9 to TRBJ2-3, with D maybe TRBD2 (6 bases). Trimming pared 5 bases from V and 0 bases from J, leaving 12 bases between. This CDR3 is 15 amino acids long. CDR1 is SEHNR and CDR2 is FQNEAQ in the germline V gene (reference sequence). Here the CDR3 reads CASSPRDSSTDTQYF. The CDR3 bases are TGTGCCAGCAGCCCTCGGGACTCGAGCACAGATACGCAGTATTTT.

The chain's CDR3 is CASSHTGFAAEAFF. CDR3 nucleotide sequence: TGTGCCAGTAGTCACACAGGGTTCGCGGCTGAAGCTTTCTTT. J is TRBJ1-1 and V is TRBV19; TRBD1 might be the D (6 bases). V was cut by 5 bases and J by 6 bases, with 16 bases left in between. CDR3 size: 14 residues. CDR1 LNHDA and CDR2 SQIVND come from the germline V gene (reference sequence).

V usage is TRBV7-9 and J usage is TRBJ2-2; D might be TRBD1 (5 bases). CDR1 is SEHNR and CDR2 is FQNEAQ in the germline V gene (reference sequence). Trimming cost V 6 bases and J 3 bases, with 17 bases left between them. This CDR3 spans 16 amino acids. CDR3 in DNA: TGTGCCAGCAGACTGAATCAGGGCCGGGACACCGGGGAGCTGTTTTTT. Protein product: CASRLNQGRDTGELFF.

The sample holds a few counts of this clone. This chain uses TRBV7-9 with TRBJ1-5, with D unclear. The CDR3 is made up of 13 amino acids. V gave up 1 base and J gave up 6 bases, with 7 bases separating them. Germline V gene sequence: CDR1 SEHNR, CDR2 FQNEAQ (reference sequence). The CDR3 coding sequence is TGTGCCAGCAGCTTAGACCCTAGTCAGCCCCAGCATTTT. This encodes CASSLDPSQPQHF.

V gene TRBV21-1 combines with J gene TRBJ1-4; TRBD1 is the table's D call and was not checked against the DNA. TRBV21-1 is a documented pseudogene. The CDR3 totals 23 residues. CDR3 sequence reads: CASSKVMGMVPGQRVVANEKLFF. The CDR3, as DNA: TGTGCCAGCAGCAAAGTTATGGGCATGGTGCCGGGACAGCGTGTTGTGGCTAATGAAAAACTGTTTTTT.

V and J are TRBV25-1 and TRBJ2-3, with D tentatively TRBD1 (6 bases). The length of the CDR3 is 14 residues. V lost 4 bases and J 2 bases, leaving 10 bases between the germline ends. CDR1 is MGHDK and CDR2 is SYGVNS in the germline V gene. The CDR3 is CASSADSYTDTQYF. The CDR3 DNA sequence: TGTGCCAGCAGTGCGGACAGTTACACAGATACGCAGTATTTT.

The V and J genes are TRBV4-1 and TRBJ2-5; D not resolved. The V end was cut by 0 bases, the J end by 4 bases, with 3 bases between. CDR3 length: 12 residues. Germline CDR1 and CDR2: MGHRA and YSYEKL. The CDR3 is CASSQDLETQYF. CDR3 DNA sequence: TGCGCCAGCAGCCAAGACTTAGAGACCCAGTACTTC.